This TCR beta chain was sequenced for a study of control samples from healthy donors and cancer patients. The germline CDR1 and CDR2 sequences are SQVTM and ANQGSEA. Trimming stripped 6 bases from V and 5 bases from J, with 17 bases between. This CDR3 spans 13 amino acids. Sequenced by immunoSEQ multiplex PCR; TCRdb stores in-frame clones only, minus some. The sample contains approximately 170,000 clones, nearly 90% of which appear only once. The specimen sequenced was blood. The chain recombines TRBV29-1 with TRBJ2-7; tentatively, D is TRBD1 (6 bases). The sequence was collected from a woman aged 45-65 years in good health. CDR3 in DNA: TGCAGCGTCCAGGGGCTATCGTACGACGAGCAGTACTTC. Protein product: CSVQGLSYDEQYF.